Presented here are 7 T cell receptor beta chains from one specimen sequenced in a study of response to subunit inactivated influenza vaccine. MiXCR, run by TCRdb on the RT-PCR reads, gives a single entry per CDR3 protein. The sample lists roughly 710,000 distinct CDR3 sequences; about 15% were seen once. The sample in question was PBMCs from blood, obtained 14 days before vaccination. The source of these receptors is a man between 45 and 60 years old who received an inactivated influenza vaccine.

The chain uses TRBV4-3 and TRBJ1-3; D is uncertain. This CDR3 contains 15 residues. CDR1 LGHNA and CDR2 YSLEER come from the germline V gene. Trimming pared 2 bases from V and 0 bases from J, leaving 8 bases between. The CDR3 protein is CASSQLATSGNTIYF. The CDR3 DNA sequence: TGCGCCAGCAGCCAATTAGCTACCTCTGGAAACACCATATATTTT.

The chain couples TRBV7-2 to TRBJ2-7; TRBD2 matches at 11 bases. The CDR3 extends over 16 amino acids. Trimming took 4 bases from V and 3 from J; bases not matched to a gene: 8. Germline CDR1 reads SGHTA; CDR2 reads FQGNSA. In nucleotides, the CDR3 is TGTGCCAGCAGCTCTAAAGCGGGGACTAGCGGCTACGAGCAGTACTTC. Its protein product is CASSSKAGTSGYEQYF.

This chain links TRBV20-1 with TRBJ2-7, with 9 bases lining up with TRBD2. Unmatched junction bases numbered 7, after V lost 6 bases and J lost 4 bases. Germline V gene lookup returns CDR1 DFQATT and CDR2 SNEGSKA (reference sequence). CDR3 length: 13 amino acids. CDR3 residues: CSAIAGVRYEQYF. The CDR3 DNA is TGCAGTGCGATAGCGGGAGTACGTTACGAGCAGTACTTC.

The chain recombines TRBV12-3 or TRBV12-4 with TRBJ1-4; D gene ambiguous. CDR3 size: 13 residues. Between the trimmed V and J ends, which lost 4 bases and 0 bases, there was a span of 3 bases. For the CDR3, the DNA is TGTGCCAGCAGTTATCCAACTAATGAAAAACTGTTTTTT. This codes for CASSYPTNEKLFF.

The table lists this clonotype with a few counts. The chain uses TRBV4-2 and TRBJ1-5, with a weak D call TRBD1 (6 bases). The CDR3 runs 15 residues. With 0 bases removed from V and 4 bases from J, the gap between germline ends came to 10 bases. Germline-derived CDR1 and CDR2 are LGHNA and YNFKEQ. The CDR3 loop is CASSQDWGQNQPQHF. The CDR3 DNA reads as TGTGCCAGCAGCCAAGATTGGGGACAAAATCAGCCCCAGCATTTT.

The chain links TRBV5-4 to TRBJ1-2; TRBD1 matches at 9 bases. J lost 3 bases, V lost 1 base, and 13 bases had no gene match. Germline CDR1 and CDR2: SGHNT and YYREEE (reference sequence). This CDR3 region has 18 residues. CDR3 in amino acids: CASSLSFPDRGRDYGYTF. CDR3 in DNA: TGTGCCAGCAGCTTGAGTTTTCCGGACAGGGGCAGGGACTATGGCTACACCTTC.

The chain recombines TRBV3-1 with TRBJ1-1; no firm D call. Trimming took 3 bases from V and 2 from J, leaving 7 bases between them. The CDR3 runs 13 residues. Germline V lookup: CDR1 LGHDT, CDR2 YNNKEL (reference sequence). Written as DNA, the CDR3 is TGTGCCAGCAGCCAGACGCGAAACACTGAAGCTTTCTTT. Translating gives CASSQTRNTEAFF.